These 5 T cell receptor beta chains came from one sample sequenced in a study of long-term antiretroviral therapy in people with HIV. Version v3.0 of the immunoSEQ assay was performed at survey level. Profiled with immunoSEQ multiplex PCR; TCRdb holds only in-frame clones, not every one. This sample has tens of thousands of clones, with 90% to 95% found just once. Sequencing used unsorted PBMCs, obtained 3.7 years after starting antiretroviral therapy. The receptors were sampled from a woman aged 45 to 65 with HIV.

The V and J genes are TRBV9 and TRBJ2-3, with D possibly being TRBD1 or TRBD2 (5 bases each). The CDR3 covers 13 residues. In germline, CDR1 is SGDLS, CDR2 YYNGEE. Trimming removed 2 bases at V and 3 bases at J, with 7 bases between. In DNA, the CDR3 is TGTGCCAGCAGCGTGGGACGTACAGATACGCAGTATTTT. Its translation: CASSVGRTDTQYF.

V is TRBV5-5 and J is TRBJ2-7, with D possibly matching TRBD2 (7 bases). V shed 4 bases and J shed 4 bases, with 15 bases lying between them. Germline V gives CDR1 SGHKS, CDR2 YYEKEE (reference sequence). The CDR3 extends over 14 amino acids. The CDR3 spells CASSVGGGRYEQYF. The CDR3 nucleotides are TGTGCCAGCAGCGTGGGGGGGGGCAGGTACGAGCAGTACTTC.

V gene TRBV19 combines with J gene TRBJ2-7; the D gene is possibly TRBD1 (6 bases). CDR1 is LNHDA, CDR2 SQIVND, per germline (reference sequence). This CDR3 is 13 amino acids long. V was shortened by 3 bases and J by 3 bases, with 9 bases between the two germline ends. The CDR3 nucleotides are TGTGCCAGTAGTATGGGCAGGGGCTACGAGCAGTACTTC. Translating gives CASSMGRGYEQYF.

This sequence joins TRBV5-6 and TRBJ2-5, with TRBD2 matching over 13 bases. The CDR3 is 18 amino acids. Germline CDR1 and CDR2: SGHDT and YYEEEE. Trimming took 0 bases from V and 2 from J; bases not matched to a gene: 7. DNA for the CDR3: TGTGCCAGCAGCTTGGGACTAGCGGGGGGTTTTTATCAAGAGACCCAGTACTTC. Translating it yields CASSLGLAGGFYQETQYF.

The chain carries TRBV10-3 and TRBJ2-5; D is uncertain. Germline CDR1 and CDR2: ENHRY and SYGVKD. The CDR3 is 14 residues long. Trimming pared 0 bases from V and 3 bases from J, leaving 8 bases between. The CDR3 bases are TGTGCCATCAGTGAGTCGGCGGCAGAAGAGACCCAGTACTTC. This sequence encodes CAISESAAEETQYF.